The T cell receptor beta chain under discussion was sequenced for a study of T-cell reconstitution after alpha-beta-depleted transplantation in children. Unique molecular identifiers were built into the TCRbeta library. TCRdb reprocessed the PCR reads with MiXCR, giving one entry per CDR3 protein. Here the sample spans around 400,000 distinct CDR3 sequences, about a tenth being singletons. In its sample, this clonotype was seen a few times. V lost 3 bases and J 6 bases, leaving 18 bases between the germline ends. This CDR3 has 16 amino acids. The germline V gene has CDR1 KGHSH and CDR2 LQKENI. The clonotype originates from a human donor who donated a stem cell graft to a child with acute myeloid leukemia. The sequenced sample was PBMCs from the stem cell graft donor, obtained from the stem cell graft. The rearrangement joins TRBV18 to TRBJ1-5; the D gene is possibly TRBD1 (5 bases). CDR3 coding DNA: TGTGCCAGCTCACCGACGCCGGACGGTGGGGCTCAGCCCCAGCATTTT. It is translated as CASSPTPDGGAQPQHF.